The rows below give T cell receptor beta chains drawn from one sample of a study of blood T cell repertoires in COVID-19. Repertoires were generated with immunoSEQ multiplex PCR, while TCRdb's copy carries only in-frame clones and drops some. The sample lists about 220,000 clones, 75% to 85% occurring once. Sequencing was done on a sample of peripheral blood. The receptors stem from a woman in her 70s with COVID-19, enrolled during active disease. The CDR3 runs from the conserved cysteine through the conserved F or W. The order of the fields is J gene, V gene, D gene, clone size, CDR3 DNA, CDR3 protein. D genes are given only for firm matches. Some rows have no size entry. The others give once, few or many, or a class for an expanded clone.

>TRBJ2-3|TRBV7-3|TRBD2|.
TGTGCCAGCAAGGCAGGTAGCGGGACTCCCGCAGATACGCAGTATTTT
CASKAGSGTPADTQYF
>TRBJ2-3|TRBV27|.|.
TGTGCCAGCCGGGGATTTGATACGCAGTATTTT
CASRGFDTQYF
>TRBJ1-1|TRBV10-2|.|.
TGCGCCAGCAGTGAGGCAGGGGTGAACACTGAAGCTTTCTTT
CASSEAGVNTEAFF
>TRBJ1-6|TRBV19|TRBD1|.
TGTGCCAGTAACCGGGACAGAAATTCACCCCTCCACTTT
CASNRDRNSPLHF
>TRBJ2-3|TRBV29-1|.|.
TGCAGCGTCGGTTGGGGGCTATCTAGCACAGATACGCAGTATTTT
CSVGWGLSSTDTQYF
>TRBJ2-1|TRBV10-3|.|.
TGTGCCATCAGTTGGACAGCAGATGGGTACAATGAGCAGTTCTTC
CAISWTADGYNEQFF
>TRBJ1-1|TRBV5-4|.|.
TGTGCCAGCTATAATAAGGACAGAGGTTTGAACACTGAAGCTTTCTTT
CASYNKDRGLNTEAFF
>TRBJ2-3|TRBV7-3|.|.
TGTGCCAGCAGCCAATCTTTAGCGGCCACAGATACGCAGTATTTT
CASSQSLAATDTQYF
>TRBJ1-1|TRBV6-2/TRBV6-3|TRBD1|once
TGTGCCAGCAGCCGGACAGGAAATGAAGCTTTCTTT
CASSRTGNEAFF
>TRBJ1-1|TRBV5-4|.|.
TGTGCCAGCACCCAACAACCAAACACTGAAGCTTTCTTT
CASTQQPNTEAFF
>TRBJ1-6|TRBV11-1|.|.
TGTGCCAGCAGCTTAGGGGACACATCTGTACCCCTCCACTTT
CASSLGDTSVPLHF
>TRBJ1-5|TRBV6-2/TRBV6-3|TRBD1|.
TGTGCCAGCAGTTCGCTGACAGGGGGGATAGACCCCCAGCATTTT
CASSSLTGGIDPQHF
>TRBJ1-1|TRBV6-2/TRBV6-3|TRBD1|.
TGTGCCAGCAGCCCCCTAGACAGGGGAACTGAAGCTTTCTTT
CASSPLDRGTEAFF
>TRBJ1-6|TRBV5-8|TRBD1|.
TGTGCCAGCAGCTTGGAACAGGGGTATAATTCACCCCTCCACTTT
CASSLEQGYNSPLHF
>TRBJ1-2|TRBV4-1|TRBD1|few
TGCGCCAGCAGCCAAGGGACGACAGGGAACTATGGCTACACCTTC
CASSQGTTGNYGYTF
>TRBJ1-2|TRBV6-5|.|once
TGTGCCAGCAGTTATTCCGGGGGGAATGACTATGGCTACACCTTC
CASSYSGGNDYGYTF
>TRBJ1-5|TRBV10-1|TRBD1|.
TGCGCCAGGATCCGGGACAGAGGTGGCAATCAGCCCCAGCATTTT
CARIRDRGGNQPQHF
>TRBJ1-1|TRBV30|.|.
TGTGCCTGGAGTACGGTACGGGGGAACGGGCGCACTGAAGCTTTCTTT
CAWSTVRGNGRTEAFF
>TRBJ2-5|TRBV5-4|TRBD2|.
TGTGCCAGCAGGGTGACTAGCGAAGAGACCCAGTACTTC
CASRVTSEETQYF
>TRBJ2-1|TRBV11-3|.|.
TGTGCCAGCTTACCCAGGACAGCCAGTTACAATGAGCAGTTCTTC
CASLPRTASYNEQFF
>TRBJ1-3|TRBV3-1/TRBV3-2|.|.
TGTGCCAGCAGCCAAGCGGGTTCAAACACCATATATTTT
CASSQAGSNTIYF
>TRBJ1-2|TRBV4-3|.|.
TGCGCCAGCAGCCAAGTAGGCGCGGTCTTCGGTGGCTACACCTTC
CASSQVGAVFGGYTF
>TRBJ2-1|TRBV10-3|TRBD2|.
TGTGCCATCAGGGGGACTAGCGGGAAAATCGGGTTTGAGCAGTTCTTC
CAIRGTSGKIGFEQFF
>TRBJ1-1|TRBV29-1|.|.
TGCAGCGTTCAGGAGGGGACTGAAGCTTTCTTT
CSVQEGTEAFF
>TRBJ2-3|TRBV18|.|.
TGTGCCAGCTCACCACTTTCAAGCACAGATACGCAGTATTTT
CASSPLSSTDTQYF
>TRBJ1-1|TRBV11-3|TRBD1|.
TGTGCCAGCAGCCGACGACAGGGAAGTAACACTGAAGCTTTCTTT
CASSRRQGSNTEAFF
>TRBJ2-5|TRBV9|TRBD2|.
TGTGCCAGCAGCGTAGGCGGGGTAGCGGGGCTTCAAGAGACCCAGTACTTC
CASSVGGVAGLQETQYF
>TRBJ2-1|TRBV5-4|TRBD2|.
TGTGCCAGCAGCCCTCCGGGACTAGCGGGAGACAATGAGCAGTTCTTC
CASSPPGLAGDNEQFF
>TRBJ1-1|TRBV6-5|.|.
TGTGCCAGCAGCCCCGGGACTGGGATGAACACTGAAGCTTTCTTT
CASSPGTGMNTEAFF
>TRBJ2-7|TRBV5-4|TRBD1|.
TGTGCCAGCAGCCCGGGACAGGACACCTACGAGCAGTACTTC
CASSPGQDTYEQYF
>TRBJ2-7|TRBV9|TRBD1|once
TGTGCCAGCAGCGTGGGACAGGCATACTCCTACGAGCAGTACTTC
CASSVGQAYSYEQYF
>TRBJ2-5|TRBV18|TRBD1|.
TGTGCCAGCTCACCACGGTTACAGGGGATGGGAGAGACCCAGTACTTC
CASSPRLQGMGETQYF